Below, one TCR beta chain is given with its context. The control group consisted of healthy donors matched for age and sex. The authors negatively isolated CD8+ and CD4+ T cells and FACS-enriched TEMRA cells. RNA was extracted with the RNeasy kit, and a quantity of roughly 0.5 to 1 ug was reverse transcribed using random hexamers. TCR beta CDR3 was amplified by immunoSEQ covering 54 Vbeta and 13 Jbeta. TCRdb reanalysed the immunoSEQ multiplex PCR reads using MiXCR and keeps one entry per CDR3 protein. Here the sample spans around 130,000 distinct CDR3 sequences, 90% to 95% being singletons. The data belong to a study of CD8 T cells in Susac syndrome. There are 15 residues in the CDR3. V was shortened by 0 bases and J by 3 bases, with 12 bases between the two germline ends. Germline V gene data show CDR1 as LNHNV and CDR2 as YYDKDF (reference sequence).

Sample: CD4+ T cells from PBMCs. This chain links TRBV15 with TRBJ2-7; D might be TRBD1 (5 bases). The source is a human donor in good health. CDR3 region: CATSRDLGASYEQYF. CDR3 nucleotides: TGTGCCACCAGCAGAGATCTAGGGGCAAGCTACGAGCAGTACTTC. Using reference TRBV15 and TRBJ2-7 for the parts outside the CDR3, the full variable domain is DAMVIQNPRYQVTQFGKPVTLSCSQTLNHNVMYWYQQKSSQAPKLLFHYYDKDFNNEADTPDNFQSRRPNTSFCFLDIRSPGLGDTAMYLCATSRDLGASYEQYFGPGTRLTVT.